This T cell receptor beta chain was documented in a study of blood T cell repertoires in COVID-19. The wider study: Donors in the United States, Italy and Spain gave samples during acute or convalescent COVID-19. In each case, the material was cDNA or gDNA derived from T cells, B-cell-depleted T cells, or PBMCs.

As processed by the authors: The assay estimated nucleated cells by amplifying reference gene primers. Produced via immunoSEQ multiplex PCR; TCRdb's table is partial and in-frame only. V and J calls and clone size are those listed in that table; D and trimming were worked out from the DNA. In the table there are some 51,000 clones, 80% to 95% of which are singletons. The V segment lost 6 bases and the J segment 3 bases; nucleotides outside the gene matches: 7. This CDR3 has 14 residues. Germline assignment: CDR1 SNHLY and CDR2 FYNNEI. The sample was peripheral blood. The sequence was collected from a human donor with active COVID-19. The donor label of this sample is uncertain. The gene calls are TRBV2 and TRBJ1-2; 7 nucleotides line up with TRBD1. The DNA for the CDR3 is TGTGCCAGCAGCGTTGAAACAGGGGACTATGGCTACACCTTC. Protein sequence: CASSVETGDYGYTF.